A single sample gave rise to the 5 T cell receptor beta chains below, sequenced in a study of blood T cell repertoires in COVID-19. The data were produced by immunoSEQ multiplex PCR, yet TCRdb's version contains in-frame clones alone and is incomplete. The data contain roughly 80,000 clones, roughly 89% of them seen just once; the ten biggest clones take up around 5.1%. Sequencing was carried out using peripheral blood. The receptors come from a woman of 80 years or more with active or convalescent COVID-19.

V is TRBV3-1 (or the pseudogene TRBV3-2) and J is TRBJ1-1; 8 bases line up with TRBD1. The germline V gene encodes CDR1 LGHDT and CDR2 YNNKEL (reference sequence). This CDR3 has 15 residues. The J segment lost 4 bases and the V segment lost 4 bases, leaving 8 bases of the junction unmatched. In DNA, the CDR3 is TGTGCCAGCAGCCGCCAGACAGGGGCGGGCACTGAAGCTTTCTTT. Its protein is CASSRQTGAGTEAFF.

The chain links TRBV5-4 to TRBJ2-1; TRBD1 agrees at 7 bases. The CDR3 length is 15 residues. V shed 4 bases and J 3 bases; nucleotides not matched to a gene: 7. Germline V gives CDR1 SGHNT, CDR2 YYREEE (reference sequence). The CDR3 spells CASSPRQGVYNEQFF. The CDR3 DNA sequence: TGTGCCAGCAGCCCGCGACAGGGAGTCTACAATGAGCAGTTCTTC.

The chain couples TRBV9 to TRBJ2-7; 9 positions match TRBD2. The CDR3 extends over 15 amino acids. Germline loops: CDR1 SGDLS, CDR2 YYNGEE. Losses at the gene ends were 0 bases for V and 4 bases for J; bases not matched to a gene: 5. The CDR3 spells CASSVAAGGPYEQYF. The CDR3 DNA sequence: TGTGCCAGCAGCGTAGCGGCGGGGGGGCCATACGAGCAGTACTTC. Full variable domain (rest looked up from reference TRBV9 and TRBJ2-7): DSGVTQTPKHLITATGQRVTLRCSPRSGDLSVYWYQQSLDQGLQFLIQYYNGEERAKGNILERFSAQQFPDLHSELNLSSLELGDSALYFCASSVAAGGPYEQYFGPGTRLTVT.

This chain links TRBV14 with TRBJ2-3; D might be TRBD2 (7 bases). With 4 bases removed from V and 5 bases from J, the gap between germline ends came to 16 bases. CDR3 length: 15 residues. In germline, CDR1 is SGHDN, CDR2 FVKESK. CDR3 coding DNA: TGTGCCAGCAGCCCCCCGGGCGGGGGCATAGATACGCAGTATTTT. Residues: CASSPPGGGIDTQYF.

The chain uses TRBV12-3 or TRBV12-4 and TRBJ2-2; D remains ambiguous. The CDR3 contains 12 residues. V was clipped by 5 bases and J by 7 bases, with 8 bases between them. CDR3 residues: CASSPFVGELFF. The CDR3 DNA follows: TGTGCCAGCAGTCCCTTCGTCGGGGAGCTGTTTTTT.